This T cell receptor (beta chain) was obtained from a study of T-cell reconstitution after alpha-beta-depleted transplantation in children. This clonotype was picked up a small number of times. The CDR3 runs 15 residues. Germline V CDR1 and CDR2: SGHKS, YYEKEE (reference sequence). Trimming at V came to 0 bases and at J to 8 bases, leaving 7 bases not matched to a gene. The authors prepared the TCRbeta library with unique molecular identifiers. TCRdb independently ran MiXCR on the PCR reads; one entry per CDR3 protein. The sample holds just under 550,000 distinct CDR3 sequences, about 17% seen once. Here the sequenced sample was PBMCs from the stem cell graft donor, taken from the stem cell graft. This receptor was taken from a human donor who donated a stem cell graft to a child with acute lymphoblastic leukemia. The rearrangement joins TRBV5-5 to TRBJ2-1, with 8 nucleotides matching TRBD2. As DNA, the CDR3 is TGTGCCAGCAGCTTGGGACTAGCGTCCCTTTATGAGCAGTTCTTC. Amino acids: CASSLGLASLYEQFF.